Each of the 10 T cell receptor beta chains below was sequenced from the same sample in a study of T cells after yellow fever vaccination. MiXCR, applied by TCRdb to the 5' RACE reads, yields one record per CDR3 protein. Counted here are more than 300,000 distinct CDR3 sequences, around 4.5% occurring once; the ten biggest clones make up less than 20%. Specimen: PBMCs, collected 15 days after the yellow fever booster vaccination. The receptor set was obtained from a man younger than 35 who received the YFV17D yellow fever vaccine.

In its sample, this clonotype was seen many times. CDR3 nucleotides: TGTGCCAGCGGTAGGGGGGAAGGGGAGACCCAGTACTTC. The encoded protein is CASGRGEGETQYF. The V and J genes are TRBV12-3 or TRBV12-4 and TRBJ2-5, with D perhaps given as TRBD1 or TRBD2 (6 bases each). V lost 8 bases to trimming and J lost 5 bases, with 15 bases between them. The length of the CDR3 is 13 residues.

This clonotype was seen a handful of times. The chain joins TRBV20-1 to TRBJ1-5; D is uncertain. This CDR3 region has 12 residues. CDR1 is DFQATT, CDR2 SNEGSKA, per germline (reference sequence). V was trimmed by 3 bases and J by 9 bases, leaving 12 bases between them. CDR3 amino acids: CSASPNAGPQHF. The CDR3 DNA reads TGCAGTGCTAGTCCAAACGCGGGGCCCCAGCATTTT.

Notes on this clonotype: A much larger clone differs by one base, so this may be a read error. This chain links TRBV12-3 or TRBV12-4 with TRBJ1-5; D unclear. CDR3 length: 14 residues. V lost 2 bases and J lost 2, with 7 bases in between. For the CDR3, the DNA is TGTGCCAGCAGTTTATTCGGGGGCAATCAGCCCCAGCATTTT. Encoded protein: CASSLFGGNQPQHF.

This clonotype was recorded at least ten times. The genes are TRBV20-1 and TRBJ2-3; perhaps TRBD2 as D (5 bases). The CDR3 sequence is 14 residues long. The germline V gene has CDR1 DFQATT and CDR2 SNEGSKA (reference sequence). Trimming pared 2 bases from V and 2 bases from J, leaving 11 bases between. The CDR3 region has the DNA TGCAGTGCTAGATTAGGAGGATACACAGATACGCAGTATTTT. Translating gives CSARLGGYTDTQYF.

The CDR3 loop is CASSQRRGWSPLHF. In nucleotides, the CDR3 is TGTGCCAGCAGCCAACGTCGGGGATGGTCACCCCTCCACTTT. V usage is TRBV7-2 and J usage is TRBJ1-6; D gene ambiguous. This CDR3 has 14 residues. Trimming shortened V by 5 bases and J by 10 bases, and 15 bases separated the two germline ends. CDR1 and CDR2 (germline): SGHTA, FQGNSA.

This chain connects TRBV6-6 to TRBJ2-7; no firm D call. The CDR3 spans 14 residues. Trimming took 5 bases from V and 3 from J, leaving 14 bases between them. Germline V gene sequence: CDR1 MNHNY, CDR2 SVGAGI (reference sequence). CDR3 in amino acids: CASSVARGNYEQYV. The CDR3, as DNA: TGTGCCAGCAGTGTCGCGAGAGGTAACTACGAGCAGTACGTC.

This clonotype has a count of ten or more. The rearrangement links TRBV6-5 to TRBJ2-1; D remains ambiguous. This CDR3 is built from 12 residues. Trimming stripped 6 bases from V and 0 bases from J, with 3 bases between. Germline lookup yields CDR1 MNHEY and CDR2 SVGAGI. The CDR3 loop reads CASRSSYNEQFF. For the CDR3, the DNA is TGTGCCAGCAGGAGCTCCTACAATGAGCAGTTCTTC.

The table lists this clonotype with a few counts. The rearrangement joins TRBV9 to TRBJ2-5; 9 bases map to TRBD1. Germline V lookup: CDR1 SGDLS, CDR2 YYNGEE. The J segment lost 2 bases and the V segment lost 4 bases, leaving 9 bases of the junction unmatched. The CDR3 covers 16 residues. In DNA form, the CDR3 reads TGTGCCAGCAGCCTCTCGGGACAGGGTGAACAAGAGACCCAGTACTTC. Its translation: CASSLSGQGEQETQYF.

Turning to this clonotype: Given a much more abundant clone one base away, this may be a read error. The chain carries TRBV20-1 and TRBJ1-5, with D possibly matching TRBD1 (5 bases). The germline V gene has CDR1 DFQATT and CDR2 SNEGSKA (reference sequence). CDR3 length: 14 amino acids. V dropped 7 bases and J dropped 0 bases, with 13 bases sitting between them. The CDR3 region has the DNA TGCAGTGATACGACAGCCCATAGCAATCAGCCCCAGCATTTT. This encodes CSDTTAHSNQPQHF.

This clonotype was seen only a few times. V is TRBV6-5 and J is TRBJ2-1; TRBD2 agrees at 12 bases. CDR1 and CDR2 from the germline V gene are MNHEY and SVGAGI. The CDR3 runs to 16 residues. The J segment lost 4 bases and the V segment lost 6 bases, leaving 7 bases of the junction unmatched. CDR3 residues: CASRQGLAGPYNEQFF. The CDR3 DNA reads as TGTGCCAGCAGACAAGGACTAGCGGGGCCGTACAATGAGCAGTTCTTC.